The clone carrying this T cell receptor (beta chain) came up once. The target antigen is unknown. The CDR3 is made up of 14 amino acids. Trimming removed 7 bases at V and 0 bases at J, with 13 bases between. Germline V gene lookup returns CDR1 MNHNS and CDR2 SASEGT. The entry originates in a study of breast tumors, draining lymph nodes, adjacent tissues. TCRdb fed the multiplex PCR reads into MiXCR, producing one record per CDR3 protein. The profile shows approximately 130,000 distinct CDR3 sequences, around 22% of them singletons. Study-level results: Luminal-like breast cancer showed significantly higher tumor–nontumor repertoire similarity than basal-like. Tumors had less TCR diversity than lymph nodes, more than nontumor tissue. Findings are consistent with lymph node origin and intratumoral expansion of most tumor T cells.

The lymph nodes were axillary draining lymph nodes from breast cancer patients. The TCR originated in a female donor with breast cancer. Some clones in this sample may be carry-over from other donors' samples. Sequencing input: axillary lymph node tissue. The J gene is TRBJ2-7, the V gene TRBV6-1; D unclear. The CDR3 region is CASTGPQASYEQYF. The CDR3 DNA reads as TGTGCCAGCACCGGGCCGCAGGCCTCCTACGAGCAGTACTTC.